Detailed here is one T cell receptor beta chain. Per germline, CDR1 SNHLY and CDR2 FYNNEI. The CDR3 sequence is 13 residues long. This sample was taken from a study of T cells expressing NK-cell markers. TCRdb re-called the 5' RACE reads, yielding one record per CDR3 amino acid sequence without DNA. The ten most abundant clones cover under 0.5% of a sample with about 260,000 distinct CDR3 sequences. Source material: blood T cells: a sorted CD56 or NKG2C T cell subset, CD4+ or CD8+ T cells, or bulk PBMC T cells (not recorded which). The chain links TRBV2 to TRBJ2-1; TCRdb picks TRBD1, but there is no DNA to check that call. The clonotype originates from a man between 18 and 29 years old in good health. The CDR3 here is CATARDSLNEQFF.